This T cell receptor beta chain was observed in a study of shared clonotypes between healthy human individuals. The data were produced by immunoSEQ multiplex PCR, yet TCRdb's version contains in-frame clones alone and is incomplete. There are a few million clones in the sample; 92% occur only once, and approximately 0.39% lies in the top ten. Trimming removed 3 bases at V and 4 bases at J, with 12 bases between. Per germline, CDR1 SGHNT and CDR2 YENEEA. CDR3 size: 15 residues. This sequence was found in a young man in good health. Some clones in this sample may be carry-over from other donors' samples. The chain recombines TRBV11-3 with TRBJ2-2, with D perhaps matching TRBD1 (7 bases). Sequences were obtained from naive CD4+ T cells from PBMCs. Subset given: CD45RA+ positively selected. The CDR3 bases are TGTGCCAGCAGCTTGGGGGGACAGAGCACCGGGGAGCTGTTTTTT. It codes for CASSLGGQSTGELFF.